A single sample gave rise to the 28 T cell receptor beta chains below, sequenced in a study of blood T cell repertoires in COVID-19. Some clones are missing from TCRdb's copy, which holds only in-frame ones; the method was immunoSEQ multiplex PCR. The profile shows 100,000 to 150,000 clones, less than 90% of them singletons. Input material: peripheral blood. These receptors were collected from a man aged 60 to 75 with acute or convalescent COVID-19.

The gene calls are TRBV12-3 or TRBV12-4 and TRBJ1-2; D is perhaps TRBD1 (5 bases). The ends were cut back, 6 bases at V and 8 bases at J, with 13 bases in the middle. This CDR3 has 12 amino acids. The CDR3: CASSQGFVGYTF. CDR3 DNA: TGTGCCAGCAGCCAGGGTTTTGTAGGCTACACCTTC.

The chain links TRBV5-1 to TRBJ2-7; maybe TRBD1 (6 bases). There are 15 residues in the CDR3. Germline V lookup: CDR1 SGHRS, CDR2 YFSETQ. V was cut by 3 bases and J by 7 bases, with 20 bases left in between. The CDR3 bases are TGCGCCAGCAGCTGGGGGCCAGGGGTGATGGGTGAGCAGTACTTC. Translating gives CASSWGPGVMGEQYF.

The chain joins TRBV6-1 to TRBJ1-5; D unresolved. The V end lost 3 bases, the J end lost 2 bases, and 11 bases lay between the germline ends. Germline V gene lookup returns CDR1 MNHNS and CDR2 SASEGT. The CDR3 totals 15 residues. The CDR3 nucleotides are TGTGCCAGCAGTGATGGGCCCTGGGGCAATCAGCCCCAGCATTTT. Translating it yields CASSDGPWGNQPQHF.

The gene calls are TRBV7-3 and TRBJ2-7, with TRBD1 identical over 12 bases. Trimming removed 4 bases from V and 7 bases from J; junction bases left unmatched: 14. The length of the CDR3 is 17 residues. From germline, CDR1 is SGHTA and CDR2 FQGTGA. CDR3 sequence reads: CASSSTATGTGGSEQYF. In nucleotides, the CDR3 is TGTGCCAGCAGCTCCACAGCAACCGGGACAGGGGGCTCGGAGCAGTACTTC.

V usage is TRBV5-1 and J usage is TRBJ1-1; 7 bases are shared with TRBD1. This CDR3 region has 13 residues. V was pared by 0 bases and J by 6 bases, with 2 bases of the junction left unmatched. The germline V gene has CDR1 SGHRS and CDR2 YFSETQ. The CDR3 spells CASSLGQGAEAFF. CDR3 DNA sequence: TGCGCCAGCAGCTTGGGCCAGGGGGCTGAAGCTTTCTTT. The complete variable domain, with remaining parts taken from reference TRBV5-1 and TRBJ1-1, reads KAGVTQTPRYLIKTRGQQVTLSCSPISGHRSVSWYQQTPGQGLQFLFEYFSETQRNKGNFPGRFSGRQFSNSRSEMNVSTLELGDSALYLCASSLGQGAEAFFGQGTRLTVV.

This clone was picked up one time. CDR3 DNA sequence: TGTGCCACCAGTCCAGGGAAGGGGGCAGATACGCAGTATTTT. Protein: CATSPGKGADTQYF. The chain combines TRBV24-1 with TRBJ2-3; weak D call: TRBD1 (6 bases). Germline V gives CDR1 KGHDR, CDR2 SFDVKD. This CDR3 comprises 14 residues. V was pared by 6 bases and J by 4 bases, with 13 bases between.

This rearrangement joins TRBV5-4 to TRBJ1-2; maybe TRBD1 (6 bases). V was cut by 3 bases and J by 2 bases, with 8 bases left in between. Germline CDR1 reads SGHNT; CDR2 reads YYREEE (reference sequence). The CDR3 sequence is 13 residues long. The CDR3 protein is CASSSRGNYGYTF. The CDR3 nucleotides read TGTGCCAGCAGCTCCAGGGGAAACTATGGCTACACCTTC. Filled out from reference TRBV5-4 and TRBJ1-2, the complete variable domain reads ETGVTQSPTHLIKTRGQQVTLRCSSQSGHNTVSWYQQALGQGPQFIFQYYREEENGRGNFPPRFSGLQFPNYSSELNVNALELDDSALYLCASSSRGNYGYTFGSGTRLTVV.

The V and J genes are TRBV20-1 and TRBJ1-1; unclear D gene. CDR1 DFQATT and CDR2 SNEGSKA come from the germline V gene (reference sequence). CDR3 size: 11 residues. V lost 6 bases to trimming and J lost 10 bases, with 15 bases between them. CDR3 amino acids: CSAPRRAVAFF. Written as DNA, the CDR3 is TGCAGTGCCCCACGGAGGGCGGTAGCTTTCTTT.

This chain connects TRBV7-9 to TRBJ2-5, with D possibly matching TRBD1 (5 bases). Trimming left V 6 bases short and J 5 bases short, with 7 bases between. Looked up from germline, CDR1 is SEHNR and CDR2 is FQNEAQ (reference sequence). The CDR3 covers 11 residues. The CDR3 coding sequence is TGTGCCAGCAGTCGACAGGAGACCCAGTACTTC. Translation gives CASSRQETQYF.

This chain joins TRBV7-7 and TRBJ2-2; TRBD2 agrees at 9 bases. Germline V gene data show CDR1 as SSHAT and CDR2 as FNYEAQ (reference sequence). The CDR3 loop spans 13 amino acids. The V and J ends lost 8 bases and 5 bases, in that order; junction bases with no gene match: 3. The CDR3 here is CASAGGYTGELFF. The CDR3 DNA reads TGTGCCAGCGCGGGGGGGTATACCGGGGAGCTGTTTTTT. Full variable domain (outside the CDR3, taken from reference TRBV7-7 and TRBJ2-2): GAGVSQSPRYKVTKRGQDVTLRCDPISSHATLYWYQQALGQGPEFLTYFNYEAQPDKSGLPSDRFSAERPEGSISTLTIQRTEQRDSAMYRCASAGGYTGELFFGEGSRLTVL.

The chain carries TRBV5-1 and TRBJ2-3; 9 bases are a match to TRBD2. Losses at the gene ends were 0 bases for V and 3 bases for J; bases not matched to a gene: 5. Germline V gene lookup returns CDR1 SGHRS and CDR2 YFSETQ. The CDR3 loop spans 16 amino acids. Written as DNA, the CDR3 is TGCGCCAGCAGCTTGGCAGCGGGAGGTCGTACAGATACGCAGTATTTT. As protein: CASSLAAGGRTDTQYF.

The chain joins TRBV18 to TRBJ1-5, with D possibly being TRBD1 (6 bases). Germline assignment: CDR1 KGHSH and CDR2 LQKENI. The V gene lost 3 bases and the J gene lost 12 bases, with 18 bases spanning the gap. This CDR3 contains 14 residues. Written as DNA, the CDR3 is TGTGCCAGCTCACCCGACAGGCTCCTTGAGCTCCAGCATTTT. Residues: CASSPDRLLELQHF.

Here the CDR3 DNA reads TGTGCCTGGGGAAAGGGACTAGCGAGCGGGGAGCTGTTTTTT. Protein: CAWGKGLASGELFF. V gene TRBV30 combines with J gene TRBJ2-2; the match to TRBD2 covers 10 bases. The CDR3 consists of 14 residues. Germline CDR1 GTSNPN, CDR2 SVGIG (reference sequence). V dropped 5 bases and J dropped 7; count of bases not matched to a gene: 7.

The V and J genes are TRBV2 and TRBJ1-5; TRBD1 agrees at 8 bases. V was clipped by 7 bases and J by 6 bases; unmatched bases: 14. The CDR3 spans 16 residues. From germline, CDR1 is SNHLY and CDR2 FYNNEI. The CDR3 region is CASTLDREGPSQPQHF. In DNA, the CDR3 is TGTGCCAGCACCCTGGACAGGGAAGGCCCCTCTCAGCCCCAGCATTTT.

CDR3 in DNA: TGCGCCAGCAGTCCGACGGGCGGGAGTGAACACGAGCAGTACTTC. This translates into CASSPTGGSEHEQYF. This chain uses TRBV5-1 with TRBJ2-7; 7 bases agree with TRBD2. Germline trimming cut 5 bases from V and 5 bases from J; bases unmatched to any gene: 13. Germline CDR1 and CDR2: SGHRS and YFSETQ. The CDR3 runs to 15 residues.

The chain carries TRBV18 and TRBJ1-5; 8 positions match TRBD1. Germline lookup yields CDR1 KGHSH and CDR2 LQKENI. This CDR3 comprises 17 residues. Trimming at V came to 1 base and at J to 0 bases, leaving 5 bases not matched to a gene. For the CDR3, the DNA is TGTGCCAGCTCACCACGACAGGGGAGCGGTAGCAATCAGCCCCAGCATTTT. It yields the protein CASSPRQGSGSNQPQHF.

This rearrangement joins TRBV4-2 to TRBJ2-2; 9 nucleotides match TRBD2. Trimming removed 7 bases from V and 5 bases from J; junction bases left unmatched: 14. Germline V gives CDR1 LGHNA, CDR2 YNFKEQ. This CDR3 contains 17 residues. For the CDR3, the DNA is TGTGCCAGCACCCATCCCGAGGGTCTAGCGGGGACCGGGGAGCTGTTTTTT. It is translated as CASTHPEGLAGTGELFF.

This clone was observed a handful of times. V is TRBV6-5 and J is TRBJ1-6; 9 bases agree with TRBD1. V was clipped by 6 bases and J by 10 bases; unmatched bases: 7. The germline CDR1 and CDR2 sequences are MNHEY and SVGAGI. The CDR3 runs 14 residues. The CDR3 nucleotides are TGTGCCAGCAGCAGGGACAGGGTGAGGTCACCCCTCCACTTT. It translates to CASSRDRVRSPLHF.

CDR3 loop: CASRGQGDGEKLFF. The CDR3 DNA is TGTGCCAGCAGAGGACAGGGAGACGGTGAAAAACTGTTTTTT. J is TRBJ1-4 and V is TRBV6-5; 8 positions agree with TRBD1. Germline V lookup: CDR1 MNHEY, CDR2 SVGAGI. CDR3 length equals 14 residues. J was trimmed by 7 bases and V by 6 bases; bases with no gene match: 7.

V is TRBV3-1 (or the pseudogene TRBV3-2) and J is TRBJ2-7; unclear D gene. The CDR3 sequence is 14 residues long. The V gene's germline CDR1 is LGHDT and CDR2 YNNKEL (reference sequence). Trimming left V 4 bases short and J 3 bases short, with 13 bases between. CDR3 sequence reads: CASSPNVGNYEQYF. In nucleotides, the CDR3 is TGTGCCAGCAGCCCGAACGTTGGCAACTACGAGCAGTACTTC.

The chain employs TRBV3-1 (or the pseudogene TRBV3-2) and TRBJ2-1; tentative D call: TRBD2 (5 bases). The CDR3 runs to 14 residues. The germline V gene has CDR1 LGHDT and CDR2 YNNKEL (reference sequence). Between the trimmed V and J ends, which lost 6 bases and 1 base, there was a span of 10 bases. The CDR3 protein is CASSRRGSYNEQFF. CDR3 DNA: TGTGCCAGCAGTCGACGGGGTTCCTACAATGAGCAGTTCTTC.

The CDR3 DNA reads TGTGCCAGCAGCTTGCGAGGGTATAAGTCCTACGAGCAGTACTTC. It specifies CASSLRGYKSYEQYF. This rearrangement joins TRBV5-6 to TRBJ2-7, with a weak D call TRBD2 (5 bases). V was trimmed by 1 base and J by 1 base, leaving 12 bases between them. Germline loops: CDR1 SGHDT, CDR2 YYEEEE. The CDR3 is made up of 15 amino acids. Full variable domain (outside the CDR3, taken from reference TRBV5-6 and TRBJ2-7): DAGVTQSPTHLIKTRGQQVTLRCSPKSGHDTVSWYQQALGQGPQFIFQYYEEEERQRGNFPDRFSGHQFPNYSSELNVNALLLGDSALYLCASSLRGYKSYEQYFGPGTRLTVT.

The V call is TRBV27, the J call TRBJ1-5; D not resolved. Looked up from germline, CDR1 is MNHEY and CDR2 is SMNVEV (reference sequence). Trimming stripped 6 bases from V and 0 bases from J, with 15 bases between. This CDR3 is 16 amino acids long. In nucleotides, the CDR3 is TGTGCCAGCAGACCGTCCTGGACTGTTAGCAATCAGCCCCAGCATTTT. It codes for CASRPSWTVSNQPQHF.

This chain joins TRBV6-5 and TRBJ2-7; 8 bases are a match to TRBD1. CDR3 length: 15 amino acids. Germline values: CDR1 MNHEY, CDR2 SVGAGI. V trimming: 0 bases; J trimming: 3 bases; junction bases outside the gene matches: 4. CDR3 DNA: TGTGCCAGCAGTTACTCGTGGACAGGGAGCTACGAGCAGTACTTC. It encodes CASSYSWTGSYEQYF.

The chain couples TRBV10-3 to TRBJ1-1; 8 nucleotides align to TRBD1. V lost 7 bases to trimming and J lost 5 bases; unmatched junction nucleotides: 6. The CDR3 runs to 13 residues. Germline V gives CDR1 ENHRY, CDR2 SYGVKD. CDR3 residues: CAIKDRVRTEAFF. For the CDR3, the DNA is TGTGCCATCAAGGACAGGGTGCGAACTGAAGCTTTCTTT.

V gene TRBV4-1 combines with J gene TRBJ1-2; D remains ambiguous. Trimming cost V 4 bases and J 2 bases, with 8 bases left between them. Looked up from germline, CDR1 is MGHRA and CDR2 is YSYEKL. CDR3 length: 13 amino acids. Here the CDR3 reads CASSPAGNYGYTF. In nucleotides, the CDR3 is TGCGCCAGCAGCCCCGCGGGGAACTATGGCTACACCTTC.

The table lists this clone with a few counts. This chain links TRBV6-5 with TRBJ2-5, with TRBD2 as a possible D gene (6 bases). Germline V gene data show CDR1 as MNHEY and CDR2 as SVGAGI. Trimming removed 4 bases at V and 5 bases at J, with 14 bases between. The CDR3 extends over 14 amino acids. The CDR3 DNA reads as TGTGCCAGCAGTTCGACGACCGGAGGGGAGACCCAGTACTTC. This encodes CASSSTTGGETQYF.

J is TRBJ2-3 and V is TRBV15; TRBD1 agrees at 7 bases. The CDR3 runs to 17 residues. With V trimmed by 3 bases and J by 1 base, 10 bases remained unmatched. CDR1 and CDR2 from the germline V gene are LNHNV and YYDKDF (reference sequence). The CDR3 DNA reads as TGTGCCACCAGCAGTCCCGGGACAGAATTAGGCACAGATACGCAGTATTTT. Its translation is CATSSPGTELGTDTQYF.